The clone carrying this TCR beta chain came up once. The CDR3 consists of 17 residues. V was pared by 1 base and J by 6 bases, with 16 bases between. CDR1 is SGHTA, CDR2 FQGNSA, per germline. The data are from a study of blood T cell repertoires in COVID-19. Study-wide context: Material from acute and convalescent COVID-19 was sourced from the United States, Italy and Spain. PBMCs, B-cell-depleted T cells, or T cells were the source of the cDNA or gDNA that made up the material.

Repertoires were generated with immunoSEQ multiplex PCR, while TCRdb's copy carries only in-frame clones and drops some. The top ten hold roughly 2% of the sample, which has more than 200,000 clones, roughly nine tenths seen once. This TCR was sampled from a woman aged 50 to 60 with acute or convalescent COVID-19. V gene TRBV7-2 combines with J gene TRBJ1-6; tentatively, D is TRBD1 (6 bases). Sequenced sample: peripheral blood. DNA of the CDR3: TGTGCCAGCAGCTTAGTAGGGACAAGTGCCACTAATTCACCCCTCCACTTT. It specifies CASSLVGTSATNSPLHF.